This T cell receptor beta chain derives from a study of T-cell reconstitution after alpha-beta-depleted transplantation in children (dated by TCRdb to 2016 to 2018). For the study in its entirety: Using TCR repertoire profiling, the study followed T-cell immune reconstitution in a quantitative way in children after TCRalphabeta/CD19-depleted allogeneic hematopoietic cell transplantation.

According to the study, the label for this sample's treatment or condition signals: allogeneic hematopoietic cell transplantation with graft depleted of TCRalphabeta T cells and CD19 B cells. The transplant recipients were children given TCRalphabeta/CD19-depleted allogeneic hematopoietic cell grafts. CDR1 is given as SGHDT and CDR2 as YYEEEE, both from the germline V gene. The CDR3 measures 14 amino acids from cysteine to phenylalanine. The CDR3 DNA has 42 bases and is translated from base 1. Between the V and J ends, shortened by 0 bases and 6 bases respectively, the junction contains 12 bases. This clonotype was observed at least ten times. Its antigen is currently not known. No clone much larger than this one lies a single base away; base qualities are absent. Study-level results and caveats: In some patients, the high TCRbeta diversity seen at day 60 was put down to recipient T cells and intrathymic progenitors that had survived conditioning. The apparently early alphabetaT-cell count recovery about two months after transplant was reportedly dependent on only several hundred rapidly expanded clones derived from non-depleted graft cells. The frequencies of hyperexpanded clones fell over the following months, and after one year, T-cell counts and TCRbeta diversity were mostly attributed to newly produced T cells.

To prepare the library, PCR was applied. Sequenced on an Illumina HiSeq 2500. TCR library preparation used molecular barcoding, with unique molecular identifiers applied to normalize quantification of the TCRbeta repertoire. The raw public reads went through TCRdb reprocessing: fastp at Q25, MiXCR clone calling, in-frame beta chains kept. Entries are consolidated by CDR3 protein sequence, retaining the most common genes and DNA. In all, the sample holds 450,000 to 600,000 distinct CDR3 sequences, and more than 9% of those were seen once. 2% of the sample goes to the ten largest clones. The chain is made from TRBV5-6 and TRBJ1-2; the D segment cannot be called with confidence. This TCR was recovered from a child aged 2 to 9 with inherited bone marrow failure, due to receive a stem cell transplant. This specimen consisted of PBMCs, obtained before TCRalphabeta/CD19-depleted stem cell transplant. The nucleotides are TGTGCCAGCAGCTTGGCCCCCCGATGGGATGGCTACACCTTC. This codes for CASSLAPRWDGYTF.